One and the same sample provided the 10 T cell receptor beta chains below, sequenced in a study of early T cells in non-severe SARS-CoV-2 infection. TCRdb re-analysed the 5' RACE reads in MiXCR, keeping a single row per CDR3 protein. In the table there are around 70,000 distinct CDR3 sequences, 10% to 15% of which are singletons. Input material: whole blood. Every receptor here comes from an adult who was a healthcare worker with PCR-confirmed SARS-CoV-2 infection or an uninfected control (not recorded which).

The V and J genes are TRBV11-2 and TRBJ1-1; a possible D gene is TRBD1 (5 bases). The germline V gene has CDR1 SGHAT and CDR2 FQNNGV. This CDR3 is built from 12 residues. Trimming removed 3 bases at V and 6 bases at J, with 8 bases between. In DNA, the CDR3 is TGTGCCAGCAGCTTTTCCAGGGCTGAAGCTTTCTTT. Protein: CASSFSRAEAFF.

The chain is built from TRBV4-1 and TRBJ2-1; D perhaps matches TRBD2 (5 bases). This CDR3 is 15 amino acids long. Germline CDR1 is MGHRA and CDR2 is YSYEKL. V was clipped by 1 base and J by 3 bases, with 10 bases between them. The CDR3 protein is CASSQGDGGYNEQFF. As DNA, the CDR3 is TGCGCCAGCAGCCAAGGAGACGGAGGCTACAATGAGCAGTTCTTC.

This clonotype was seen many times. This chain joins TRBV2 and TRBJ2-1; 7 nucleotides align to TRBD1. Trimming removed 4 bases from V and 2 bases from J; junction bases left unmatched: 5. CDR3 length equals 15 residues. CDR1 is SNHLY, CDR2 FYNNEI, per germline. CDR3 sequence reads: CASSVEGAPYNEQFF. As DNA, the CDR3 is TGTGCCAGCAGTGTCGAGGGGGCCCCCTACAATGAGCAGTTCTTC.

A few counts support this clonotype. This sequence joins TRBV7-2 and TRBJ2-1; D unresolved. CDR1 is SGHTA, CDR2 FQGNSA, per germline. This CDR3 spans 13 amino acids. V was clipped by 6 bases and J by 4 bases, with 10 bases between them. The CDR3 loop reads CASSQWQYNEQFF. CDR3 DNA: TGTGCCAGCAGTCAATGGCAATACAATGAGCAGTTCTTC.

The DNA of the CDR3 is TGCAGCGTAGGAACAGATCCCGATACGCAGTATTTT. This codes for CSVGTDPDTQYF. The chain links TRBV29-1 to TRBJ2-3; D gene unclear. Trimming took 6 bases from V and 6 from J, leaving 13 bases between them. The germline CDR1 and CDR2 sequences are SQVTM and ANQGSEA. This CDR3 spans 12 amino acids.

The chain links TRBV7-8 to TRBJ1-2; D not resolved. The CDR3 has 14 residues. Trimming removed 1 base at V and 6 bases at J, with 12 bases between. Germline V gene sequence: CDR1 SGHVS, CDR2 FQNEAQ. CDR3 sequence: CASSLESRANGYTF. The CDR3 nucleotides are TGTGCCAGCAGCTTAGAGTCTCGCGCCAATGGCTACACCTTC.

The CDR3 sequence: CASIGTNNEKLFF. The CDR3 coding sequence is TGTGCCAGCATCGGGACCAATAATGAAAAACTGTTTTTT. V is TRBV6-1 and J is TRBJ1-4, with D possibly TRBD1 on 5 matching bases. Germline CDR1 MNHNS, CDR2 SASEGT. The CDR3 covers 13 residues. With 7 bases removed from V and 4 bases from J, the gap between germline ends came to 10 bases.

CDR3 DNA: TGCAGTGCTAGAGATCTTGACTGGGCGACTGGGACAGGGGTCACCGGGGAGCTGTTTTTT. This sequence encodes CSARDLDWATGTGVTGELFF. This chain links TRBV20-1 with TRBJ2-2; the match to TRBD1 covers 10 bases. V dropped 0 bases and J dropped 4; count of bases not matched to a gene: 17. The CDR3 is 20 amino acids. Per the germline V gene, CDR1 is DFQATT and CDR2 is SNEGSKA (reference sequence).

This clonotype turned up a few times. The chain couples TRBV18 to TRBJ2-3; possible D gene TRBD1, 6 bases. The CDR3 covers 14 residues. The V end was cut by 6 bases, the J end by 1 base, with 11 bases between. Germline lookup yields CDR1 KGHSH and CDR2 LQKENI. CDR3 amino acids: CASSDRSRTDTQYF. For the CDR3, the DNA is TGTGCCAGCTCGGACAGATCCCGCACAGATACGCAGTATTTT.

The chain employs TRBV21-1 and TRBJ2-7; the D call in the table, TRBD1, was not verified against the DNA. TRBV21-1 is a recognized pseudogene. The CDR3 loop spans 16 amino acids. The chain's CDR3 is CASSKLSGQGTYEQYF. The CDR3 DNA is TGTGCCAGCAGCAAACTCTCGGGACAGGGGACCTACGAGCAGTACTTC.